This TCR beta chain was retrieved from a study of vaccination effects on CD4 cells after COVID-19. Study at large: Either the BNT162b2 or mRNA-1273 vaccine was given to participants in two doses. Study observations and caveats: A shortage of convalescent patients and an absence of early post-infection timepoints characterized the study.

Remarks on this clone: The antigen remains unidentified.

The CDR3 extends over 15 amino acids. CDR1 is SEHNR, CDR2 FQNEAQ, per germline (reference sequence). Trimming removed 5 bases at V and 6 bases at J, with 17 bases between. The table came from immunoSEQ multiplex PCR; TCRdb's copy has only in-frame clones and leaves some out. The table includes some 22,000 clones, 76% detected once. Before any sequencing was done, the ViraFEST assay used viral peptide pools to expand antigen-specific CD4+ T cells. Subsequent to about 10 days of culture, CD4+ T cells were isolated. SARS-CoV-2 infection was confirmed by PCR in the person between March and December 2020. Cultures used roughly 1.8 million PBMC per well, about 10 IU/ml IL-2 and approximately 11 ug/ml peptides.

The TCR originated in a human donor who had a prior SARS-CoV-2 infection. Here the sequenced sample was CD4+ T cells from PBMCs cultured with SARS-CoV-2 spike peptides, taken before COVID-19 vaccination. The genes are TRBV7-9 and TRBJ2-1; weak D call: TRBD1 (8 bases). The CDR3 loop reads CASSPQGGTSNEQFF. The DNA of the CDR3 is TGTGCCAGCAGCCCACAGGGGGGGACTTCCAATGAGCAGTTCTTC.